These 8 T cell receptor beta chains originate from one sample sequenced in a study of cytomegalovirus exposure and HLA in healthy donors. PCR employed 60 Vbeta and 13 Jbeta primers. Using immunoSEQ multiplex PCR, the repertoire was profiled, and TCRdb retains in-frame clones only, with some absent. The table has some 150,000 clones, 75% to 90% seen once. Sequenced sample: PBMCs. The receptors were gathered from a woman in her 30s in good health and CMV-seronegative.

The chain uses TRBV7-3 and TRBJ2-1; possible D gene TRBD2, 7 bases. Trimming took off 2 bases at V and 8 bases at J, with 13 bases between the two ends. The CDR3 contains 14 residues. The germline V gene encodes CDR1 SGHTA and CDR2 FQGTGA. CDR3 bases: TGTGCCAGCAGCTTATCGGCGGGGGCTCATGAGCAGTTCTTC. Its translation: CASSLSAGAHEQFF.

V usage is TRBV6-4 and J usage is TRBJ1-1; no clear D. Deletions cut 3 bases from V and 1 base from J, with 9 bases between. The germline V gene encodes CDR1 MRHNA and CDR2 SNTAGT. The CDR3 sequence is 14 residues long. In nucleotides, the CDR3 is TGTGCCAGCAGTGAAAGCACAGAGAACACTGAAGCTTTCTTT. It is translated as CASSESTENTEAFF.

In DNA, the CDR3 is TGTGCCAGCAGTCCAGACAGAGCGCTCACAGATACGCAGTATTTT. This sequence encodes CASSPDRALTDTQYF. The V and J genes are TRBV28 and TRBJ2-3; possible D gene TRBD1, 5 bases. The length of the CDR3 is 15 residues. Trimming removed 5 bases from V and 2 bases from J, with 14 bases in between. Germline assignment: CDR1 MDHEN and CDR2 SYDVKM.

This chain joins TRBV12-5 and TRBJ2-7, with 8 bases lining up with TRBD1. This CDR3 region has 13 residues. The V segment lost 10 bases and the J segment 9 bases; nucleotides outside the gene matches: 14. CDR1 LGHNT and CDR2 FRNRAP come from the germline V gene. DNA for the CDR3: TGTGCTAAAAACAGGGGGTATATAATCTGGCAGTACTTC. Translation gives CAKNRGYIIWQYF.

This clone was observed a handful of times. This rearrangement joins TRBV18 to TRBJ1-1, with 10 bases that match TRBD1. CDR3 length: 13 amino acids. From germline, CDR1 is KGHSH and CDR2 LQKENI. V lost 10 bases and J lost 1; bases outside the gene matches: 3. In DNA, the CDR3 is TGTGCCACCGGACAGGGGGAGAACACTGAAGCTTTCTTT. It encodes CATGQGENTEAFF.

J is TRBJ1-2 and V is TRBV13, with D unresolved. Trimming stripped 0 bases from V and 4 bases from J, with 6 bases between. The germline V gene encodes CDR1 PRHDT and CDR2 FYEKMQ (reference sequence). The CDR3 loop spans 13 amino acids. The CDR3 is CASSLGRSYGYTF. The DNA of the CDR3 is TGTGCCAGCAGCTTAGGGCGGAGCTATGGCTACACCTTC.

The genes are TRBV6-5 and TRBJ2-4, with TRBD1 matching 9 bases. V lost 5 bases, J lost 7 bases, and 3 bases stayed unmatched. Per the germline V gene, CDR1 is MNHEY and CDR2 is SVGAGI. The CDR3 is 13 amino acids. DNA of the CDR3: TGTGCCAGCAGTGAAGGACAGGGGAACATTCAGTACTTC. Translated: CASSEGQGNIQYF.

This rearrangement joins TRBV30 to TRBJ1-2; no clear D. Between the trimmed V and J ends, which lost 0 bases and 0 bases, there was a span of 5 bases. CDR3 size: 13 residues. CDR1 GTSNPN and CDR2 SVGIG come from the germline V gene (reference sequence). CDR3 loop: CAWSVGANYGYTF. The CDR3 region has the DNA TGTGCCTGGAGTGTCGGGGCTAACTATGGCTACACCTTC.